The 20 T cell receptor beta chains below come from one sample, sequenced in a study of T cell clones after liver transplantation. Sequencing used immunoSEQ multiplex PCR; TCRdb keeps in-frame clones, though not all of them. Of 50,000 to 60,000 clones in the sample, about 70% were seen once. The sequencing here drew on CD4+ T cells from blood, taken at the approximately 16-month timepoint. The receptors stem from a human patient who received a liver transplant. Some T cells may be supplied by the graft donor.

The CDR3 reads CASSSPGQGAGNTIYF. CDR3 coding DNA: TGTGCCAGCAGCTCACCGGGACAGGGGGCTGGAAACACCATATATTTT. The chain has TRBV11-2 and TRBJ1-3; 11 positions agree with TRBD1. The CDR3 length is 16 residues. J gave up 2 bases and V 4 bases, and 4 bases lay outside the gene matches. The germline CDR1 and CDR2 sequences are SGHAT and FQNNGV.

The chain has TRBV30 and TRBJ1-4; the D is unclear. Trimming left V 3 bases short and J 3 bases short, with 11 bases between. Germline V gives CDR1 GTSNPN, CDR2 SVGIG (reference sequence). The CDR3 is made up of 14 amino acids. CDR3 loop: CAWRPAGSNEKLFF. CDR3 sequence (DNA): TGTGCCTGGAGGCCAGCAGGATCTAATGAAAAACTGTTTTTT.

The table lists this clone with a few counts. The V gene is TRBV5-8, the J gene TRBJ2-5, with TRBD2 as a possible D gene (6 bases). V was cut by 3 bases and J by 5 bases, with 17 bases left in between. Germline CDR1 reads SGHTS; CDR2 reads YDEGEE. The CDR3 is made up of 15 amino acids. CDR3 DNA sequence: TGTGCCAGCAGCTCCGGTGGGGGGAAGGGGGAGACCCAGTACTTC. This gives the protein CASSSGGGKGETQYF.

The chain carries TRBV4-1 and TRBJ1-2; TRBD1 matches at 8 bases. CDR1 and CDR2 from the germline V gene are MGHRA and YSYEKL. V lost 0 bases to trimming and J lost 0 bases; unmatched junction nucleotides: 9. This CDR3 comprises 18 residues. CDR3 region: CASSQEGTGPLSNYGYTF. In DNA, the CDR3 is TGCGCCAGCAGCCAAGAAGGGACAGGCCCCCTCTCTAACTATGGCTACACCTTC.

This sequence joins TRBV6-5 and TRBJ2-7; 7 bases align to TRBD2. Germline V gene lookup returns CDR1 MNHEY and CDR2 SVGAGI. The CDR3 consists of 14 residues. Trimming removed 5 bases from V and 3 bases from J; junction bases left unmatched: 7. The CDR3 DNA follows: TGTGCCAGCAGTGGGACTACTAACATCTACGAGCAGTACGTC. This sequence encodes CASSGTTNIYEQYV.

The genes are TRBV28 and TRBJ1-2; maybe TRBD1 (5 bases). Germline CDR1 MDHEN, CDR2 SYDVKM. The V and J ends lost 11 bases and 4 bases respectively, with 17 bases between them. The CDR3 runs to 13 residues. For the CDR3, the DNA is TGTGCCGCCGCGACAGCGACGGCCTATGGCTACACCTTC. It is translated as CAAATATAYGYTF.

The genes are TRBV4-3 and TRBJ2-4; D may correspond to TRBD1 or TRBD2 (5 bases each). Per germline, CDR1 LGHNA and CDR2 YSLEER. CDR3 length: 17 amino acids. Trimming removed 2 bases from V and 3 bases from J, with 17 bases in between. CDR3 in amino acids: CASSQRLTGGGKNIQYF. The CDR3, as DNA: TGCGCCAGCAGCCAAAGACTAACAGGTGGTGGCAAAAACATTCAGTACTTC.

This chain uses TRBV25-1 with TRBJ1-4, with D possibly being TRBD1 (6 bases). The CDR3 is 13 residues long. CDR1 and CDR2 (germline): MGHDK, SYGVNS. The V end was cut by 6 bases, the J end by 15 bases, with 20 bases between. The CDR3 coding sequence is TGTGCCAGCAGCGGGGGGCAGGACCGTTTGGTGTTTTTT. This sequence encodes CASSGGQDRLVFF.

For the CDR3, the DNA is TGCAGCGTTGAGGCGGGACTCACAGATACGCAGTATTTT. Encoded protein: CSVEAGLTDTQYF. The chain has TRBV29-1 and TRBJ2-3; possibly TRBD2 for D (6 bases). V lost 3 bases to trimming and J lost 2 bases, with 9 bases between them. Per the germline V gene, CDR1 is SQVTM and CDR2 is ANQGSEA. The CDR3 runs 13 residues.

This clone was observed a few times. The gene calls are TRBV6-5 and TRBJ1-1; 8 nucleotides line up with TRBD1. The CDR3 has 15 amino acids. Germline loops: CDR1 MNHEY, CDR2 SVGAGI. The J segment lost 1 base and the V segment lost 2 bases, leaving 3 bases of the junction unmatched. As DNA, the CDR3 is TGTGCCAGCAGTTACCACGGGACAGGGAACACTGAAGCTTTCTTT. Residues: CASSYHGTGNTEAFF.

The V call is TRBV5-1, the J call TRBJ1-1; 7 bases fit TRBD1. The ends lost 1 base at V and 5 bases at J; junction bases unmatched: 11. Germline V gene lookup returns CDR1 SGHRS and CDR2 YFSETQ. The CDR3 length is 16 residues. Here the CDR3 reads CASSLSLNRGGTEAFF. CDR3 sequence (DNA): TGCGCCAGCAGCTTGAGCCTAAACAGGGGAGGAACTGAAGCTTTCTTT. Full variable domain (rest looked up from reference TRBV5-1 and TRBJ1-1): KAGVTQTPRYLIKTRGQQVTLSCSPISGHRSVSWYQQTPGQGLQFLFEYFSETQRNKGNFPGRFSGRQFSNSRSEMNVSTLELGDSALYLCASSLSLNRGGTEAFFGQGTRLTVV.

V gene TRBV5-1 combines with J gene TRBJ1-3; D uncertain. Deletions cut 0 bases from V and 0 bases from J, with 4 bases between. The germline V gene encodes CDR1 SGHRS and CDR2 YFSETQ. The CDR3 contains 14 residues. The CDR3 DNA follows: TGCGCCAGCAGCTTGGGAAACTCTGGAAACACCATATATTTT. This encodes CASSLGNSGNTIYF.

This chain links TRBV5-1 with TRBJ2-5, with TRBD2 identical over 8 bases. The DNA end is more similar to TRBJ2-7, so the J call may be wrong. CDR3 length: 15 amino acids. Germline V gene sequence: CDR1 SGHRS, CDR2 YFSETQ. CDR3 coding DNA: TGCGCCAGCAGCTTGCGAACAAGCGGGGGCTACGAGCAGTACTTC. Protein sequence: CASSLRTSGGYEQYF.

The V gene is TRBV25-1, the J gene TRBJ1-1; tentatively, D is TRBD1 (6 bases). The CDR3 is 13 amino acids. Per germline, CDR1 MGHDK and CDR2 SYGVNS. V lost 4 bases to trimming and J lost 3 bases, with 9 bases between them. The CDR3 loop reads CASSVPGDTEAFF. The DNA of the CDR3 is TGTGCCAGCAGTGTACCAGGGGACACTGAAGCTTTCTTT.

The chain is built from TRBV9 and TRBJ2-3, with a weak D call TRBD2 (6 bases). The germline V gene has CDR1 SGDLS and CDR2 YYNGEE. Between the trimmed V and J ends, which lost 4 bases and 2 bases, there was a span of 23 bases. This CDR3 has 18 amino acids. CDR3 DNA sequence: TGTGCCAGCAGCAGTGGCGAATTTGGCGGGGATGACACAGATACGCAGTATTTT. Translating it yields CASSSGEFGGDDTDTQYF.

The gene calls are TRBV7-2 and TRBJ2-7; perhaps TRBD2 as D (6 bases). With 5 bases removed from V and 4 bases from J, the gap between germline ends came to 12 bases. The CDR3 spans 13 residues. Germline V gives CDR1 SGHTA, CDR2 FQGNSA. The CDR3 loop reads CASSQIGGYEQYF. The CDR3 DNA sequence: TGTGCCAGCAGCCAAATAGGAGGGTACGAGCAGTACTTC.

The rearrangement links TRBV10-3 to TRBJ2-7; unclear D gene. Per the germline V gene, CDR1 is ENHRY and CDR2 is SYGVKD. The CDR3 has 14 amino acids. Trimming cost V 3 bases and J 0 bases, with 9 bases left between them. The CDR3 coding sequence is TGTGCCATCAGTGACAAGCTTCTCTCCTACGAGCAGTACTTC. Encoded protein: CAISDKLLSYEQYF.

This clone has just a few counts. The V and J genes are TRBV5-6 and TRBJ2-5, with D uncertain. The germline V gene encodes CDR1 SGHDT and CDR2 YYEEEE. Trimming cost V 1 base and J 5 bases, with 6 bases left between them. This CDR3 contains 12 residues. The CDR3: CASSLFGETQYF. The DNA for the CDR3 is TGTGCCAGCAGCTTGTTCGGGGAGACCCAGTACTTC. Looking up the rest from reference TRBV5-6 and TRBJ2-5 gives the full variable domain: DAGVTQSPTHLIKTRGQQVTLRCSPKSGHDTVSWYQQALGQGPQFIFQYYEEEERQRGNFPDRFSGHQFPNYSSELNVNALLLGDSALYLCASSLFGETQYFGPGTRLLVL.

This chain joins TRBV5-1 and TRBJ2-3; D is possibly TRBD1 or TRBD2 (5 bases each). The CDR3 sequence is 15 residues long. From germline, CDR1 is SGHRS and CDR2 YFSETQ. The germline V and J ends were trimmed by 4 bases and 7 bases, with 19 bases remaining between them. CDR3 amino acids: CASSPLGRGENTQYF. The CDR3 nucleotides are TGCGCCAGCAGCCCCCTTGGCCGGGGCGAAAATACGCAGTATTTT.

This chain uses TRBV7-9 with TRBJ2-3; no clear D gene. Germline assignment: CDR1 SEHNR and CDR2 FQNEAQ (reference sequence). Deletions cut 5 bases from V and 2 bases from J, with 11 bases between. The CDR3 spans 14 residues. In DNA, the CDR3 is TGTGCCAGCAGCCCCAGGCTAGTCACAGATACGCAGTATTTT. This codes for CASSPRLVTDTQYF.